A selection of T cell receptor beta chains follows, all from one sample in a study of beta chain features in type 1 diabetes. The table came from immunoSEQ multiplex PCR; TCRdb's copy has only in-frame clones and leaves some out. Of around 340,000 clones in the sample, around 19% were seen once. Sequences were obtained from naive CD4+ T cells from blood. These receptors were taken from a woman younger than 35 in good health. The CDR3 runs from the conserved cysteine through the conserved F or W. Fields, in order: V gene, clone size, J gene, D gene, CDR3 DNA, CDR3 protein. D genes are given only for firm matches. Clone size appears in some rows only: once, few, many, or a class for an expanded clone.

TRBV28,.,TRBJ1-5,TRBD1,TGTGCCAGCAGGTCGGGACAGGGAGATCAGCCCCAGCATTTT,CASRSGQGDQPQHF
TRBV6-6,few,TRBJ2-6,.,TGTGCCACGGTGGAGTTTGGGGCCAACGTCCTGACTTTC,CATVEFGANVLTF
TRBV27,few,TRBJ1-4,TRBD1,TGTGCCAGCAGTTTCAGGGGGGCTAATGAAAAACTGTTTTTT,CASSFRGANEKLFF
TRBV30,.,TRBJ1-5,.,TGTGCCTGGAGTACTGAGACATTGCAATCTTCCCAGCATTTT,CAWSTETLQSSQHF
TRBV19,.,TRBJ1-1,.,TGTGCCAGTAGTTCGTTGGACACATCGAACACTGAAGCTTTCTTT,CASSSLDTSNTEAFF
TRBV7-6,few,TRBJ1-1,.,TGTGCCAGCAGAATAGGGGTCGGCGACACTGAAGCTTTCTTT,CASRIGVGDTEAFF
TRBV7-9,few,TRBJ1-5,TRBD1,TGTGCCAGCAGCCTAGGGACAGGGGGCAATCAGCCCCAGCATTTT,CASSLGTGGNQPQHF
TRBV7-2,.,TRBJ2-1,TRBD1,TGTGCCAGCAGCTTAGACAGGGGTCACTACAATGAGCAGTTCTTC,CASSLDRGHYNEQFF
TRBV29-1,.,TRBJ2-7,TRBD2,TGCAGCATTGGGTGGAGCGGGGCCCCCTACGAGCAGTACTTC,CSIGWSGAPYEQYF
TRBV14,.,TRBJ2-7,TRBD2,TGTGCCAGCAGCCGACTAGCGGGAGAGTACGAGCAGTACTTC,CASSRLAGEYEQYF
TRBV6-1,few,TRBJ1-5,TRBD1,TGTGCCAGCAGTGAGATGGGGACAGTTGATCAGCCCCAGCATTTT,CASSEMGTVDQPQHF
TRBV6-5,.,TRBJ1-1,TRBD1,TGTGCTCGACAGGGATTGAATTTCTTT,CARQGLNFF
TRBV5-4,few,TRBJ1-2,.,TGTGCCAGCAGCTCCACAGATAACTATGGCTACACCTTC,CASSSTDNYGYTF
TRBV30,.,TRBJ1-5,TRBD1,TGTGCCTGGTCTCGGGACAGCGGCTATAGCAATCAGCCCCAGCATTTT,CAWSRDSGYSNQPQHF
TRBV5-6,.,TRBJ2-3,.,TGTGCCAGCAGCTCAACGGGTGATACGCAGTATTTT,CASSSTGDTQYF
TRBV9,.,TRBJ2-1,TRBD2,TGTGCCAGCAGCGCCACTAGCGGGAGGAATAGTGAGCAGTTCTTC,CASSATSGRNSEQFF
TRBV7-9,.,TRBJ2-7,TRBD2,TGTGCCAGCAGCTTGAAGCGGGAGCTTGAGCAGTACTTC,CASSLKRELEQYF
TRBV18,.,TRBJ1-4,.,TGTGCCAGCTCACCAGGACAGGAAAAACTGTTTTTT,CASSPGQEKLFF
TRBV7-8,few,TRBJ1-4,.,TGTGCCAGCAGCCTGCGACCGGAGGGTGAAAAACTGTTTTTT,CASSLRPEGEKLFF
TRBV5-4,.,TRBJ2-3,TRBD1,TGTGCCAGCAGCTTGGGACAGGGGGCTGCAAATACGCAGTATTTT,CASSLGQGAANTQYF
TRBV9,few,TRBJ2-2,.,TGTGCCAGCAGTTCGGGTTCCCCCACCGGGGAGCTGTTTTTT,CASSSGSPTGELFF
TRBV4-1,few,TRBJ1-2,TRBD1,TGCGCCAGCAGCCAAGATAAAGGGACAGAGTTAAACTATGGCTACACCTTC,CASSQDKGTELNYGYTF
TRBV4-3,few,TRBJ2-7,TRBD1,TGCGCCAGCAGCCAAGAAGGTTCACCCGGGGACAGCTACGAGCAGTACTTC,CASSQEGSPGDSYEQYF
TRBV4-3,few,TRBJ2-5,.,TGCGCCAGCAGCCAAGAACGGGACTCAGAGACCCAGTACTTC,CASSQERDSETQYF
TRBV19,few,TRBJ2-1,TRBD2,TGTGCCAGTAGTAGATCGACTAGCGGGGGAAACAATGAGCAGTTCTTC,CASSRSTSGGNNEQFF
TRBV2,.,TRBJ2-5,TRBD2,TGTGCCAGCAGTGTTGGACTAGCGGGGTACCAAGAGACCCAGTACTTC,CASSVGLAGYQETQYF
TRBV4-2,.,TRBJ1-6,.,TGTGCCAGCAGCCAAGATCGGAGGGTACATTCACCCCTCCACTTT,CASSQDRRVHSPLHF
TRBV29-1,.,TRBJ2-7,.,TGCAGCGTTGAAATTGCCGGGTCCTACGAGCAGTACTTC,CSVEIAGSYEQYF
TRBV18,.,TRBJ1-5,.,TGTGCCAGCTCAGAACAGGGTCAAGGCAATCAGCCCCAGCATTTT,CASSEQGQGNQPQHF
TRBV11-2,.,TRBJ1-2,TRBD1,TGTGCCAGCAGCTTAAACTCCGGACAGGAGAATGGCTACACCTTC,CASSLNSGQENGYTF
TRBV10-3,few,TRBJ2-3,TRBD2,TGTGCCATCAGGACTAGCGCTTGGGATACGCAGTATTTT,CAIRTSAWDTQYF
TRBV5-1,.,TRBJ1-5,.,TGCGCCAGCAGCTTGGATCCCAACAATCAGCCCCAGCATTTT,CASSLDPNNQPQHF
TRBV6-5,.,TRBJ1-2,TRBD1,TGTGCCAGCAGTGACCGACAGGGCTATGGCTACACCTTC,CASSDRQGYGYTF
TRBV7-2,.,TRBJ2-5,.,TGTGCCAGCAGCTTAAATAGCGGTCAAGAGACCCAGTACTTC,CASSLNSGQETQYF
TRBV5-4,.,TRBJ2-7,.,TGTGCCAGCAGCCAGGCCTCCTACGAGCAGTACTTC,CASSQASYEQYF
TRBV6-5,.,TRBJ1-2,TRBD1,TGTGCCAGCAGTTTGTTGGGACAGAGTGGCGGCTACACCTTC,CASSLLGQSGGYTF
TRBV7-2,few,TRBJ2-5,TRBD2,TGTGCCAGCAGCTTAGTTGGTAGCGGGAGGTTGGGAGAGACCCAGTACTTC,CASSLVGSGRLGETQYF
TRBV5-1,few,TRBJ2-3,.,TGCGCCAGCAGCTCCTTAACAGATACGCAGTATTTT,CASSSLTDTQYF
TRBV9,few,TRBJ2-3,.,TGTGCCAGCAGCGCTAGCGCCATCAGCACAGATACGCAGTATTTT,CASSASAISTDTQYF
TRBV28,.,TRBJ2-4,.,TGTGCCAGCACCTTGGGGGGTACGGACATTCAGTACTTC,CASTLGGTDIQYF
TRBV5-6,.,TRBJ2-5,.,TGTGCCAGCAGCTTGGTTGGCAGGGCGTACCAAGAGACCCAGTACTTC,CASSLVGRAYQETQYF
TRBV29-1,few,TRBJ2-5,TRBD2,TGCAGCGTTGAAGACGGACTAGTTACCGAGACCCAGTACTTC,CSVEDGLVTETQYF
TRBV23-1,.,TRBJ2-5,.,TGCGCCAGCAGTCAATCTTCTACGGTGCAAGAGACCCAGTACTTC,CASSQSSTVQETQYF
TRBV9,.,TRBJ2-4,TRBD1,TGTGCCAGCAGCGTAGATGGGACAGGGGGTCAGTACTTC,CASSVDGTGGQYF
TRBV4-1,.,TRBJ2-1,.,TGCGCCAGCAGCCAACACTCCCCGAGGACTTCGAATGAGCAGTTCTTC,CASSQHSPRTSNEQFF
TRBV7-9,few,TRBJ2-5,TRBD1,TGTGCCAGCAGCTCCAGGGGGCTCGAGACCCAGTACTTC,CASSSRGLETQYF
TRBV7-2,few,TRBJ2-3,TRBD2,TGTGCCAGCAGCTTAGGCGGTAGCGGGAGGACGCAGTATTTT,CASSLGGSGRTQYF
TRBV2,.,TRBJ2-4,TRBD2,TGTGCCAGCAGTGAAGGGCTCGGGGGGATGAACATTCAGTACTTC,CASSEGLGGMNIQYF
TRBV6-5,.,TRBJ1-2,.,TGTGCCACCCAAGGCGGTTCCTATGGCTACACCTTC,CATQGGSYGYTF
TRBV4-1,few,TRBJ2-6,.,TGCGCCAGCAGCCAAGATAGGGTGAGGGCCTCTGGGGCCAACGTCCTGACTTTC,CASSQDRVRASGANVLTF
TRBV7-2,.,TRBJ1-2,TRBD1,TGTGCCAGCAGCCCGGGGACAGGGGTCGGGGGCTACACCTTC,CASSPGTGVGGYTF
TRBV2,.,TRBJ1-5,.,TGTGCCAGCACGGGGGAAAGTCGTCAGCCCCAGCATTTT,CASTGESRQPQHF
TRBV7-2,.,TRBJ2-7,TRBD1,TGTGCCAGCAGCTTTGGACAGGGAGACGAGCAGTACTTC,CASSFGQGDEQYF
TRBV5-1,.,TRBJ1-2,.,TGCGCCAGCAGCTTCAACGGGTATGGAATCTATGGCTACACCTTC,CASSFNGYGIYGYTF
TRBV5-4,few,TRBJ2-7,.,TGTGCCAGCAGCCCACCCGCATCGGCGGGGGCCCGGAACGAGCAGTACTTC,CASSPPASAGARNEQYF
TRBV29-1,.,TRBJ1-2,.,TGCAGCGTTGTCAGGGGTGGAGGCTACACCTTC,CSVVRGGGYTF
TRBV10-3,few,TRBJ2-7,TRBD1,TGTGCCGTCATGAACAGGGGTGATTCCGAGCAGTACTTC,CAVMNRGDSEQYF
TRBV2,.,TRBJ1-1,TRBD1,TGTGCCAGCAGTAGCGGGGGACAGGGGATGAACACTGAAGCTTTCTTT,CASSSGGQGMNTEAFF
TRBV11-1,.,TRBJ2-2,TRBD1,TGTGCCAGCAGCCGGACAGGGGTGGACGGGGAGCTGTTTTTT,CASSRTGVDGELFF
TRBV7-2,.,TRBJ2-4,TRBD2,TGTGCCAGCAGCCCCGGGACTAGCGGGGGGCTAGCCAAAAACATTCAGTACTTC,CASSPGTSGGLAKNIQYF